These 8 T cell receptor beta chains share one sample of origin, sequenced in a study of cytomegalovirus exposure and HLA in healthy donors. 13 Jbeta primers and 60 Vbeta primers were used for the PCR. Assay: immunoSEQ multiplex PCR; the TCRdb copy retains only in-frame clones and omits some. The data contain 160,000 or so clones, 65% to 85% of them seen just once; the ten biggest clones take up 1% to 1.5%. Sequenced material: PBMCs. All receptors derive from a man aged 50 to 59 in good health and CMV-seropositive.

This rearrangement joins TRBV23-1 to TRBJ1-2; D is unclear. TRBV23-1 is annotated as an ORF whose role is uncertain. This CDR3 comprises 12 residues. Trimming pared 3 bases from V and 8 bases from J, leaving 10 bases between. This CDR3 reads CASSHAAAGYTF. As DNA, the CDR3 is TGCGCCAGCAGTCACGCGGCGGCGGGCTACACCTTC.

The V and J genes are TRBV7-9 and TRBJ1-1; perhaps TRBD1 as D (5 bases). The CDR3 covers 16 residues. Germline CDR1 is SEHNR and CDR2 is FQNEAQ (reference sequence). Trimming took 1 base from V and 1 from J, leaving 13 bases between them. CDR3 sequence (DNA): TGTGCCAGCAGCTTAGGAGCAGGGAAGGGGAACACTGAAGCTTTCTTT. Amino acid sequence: CASSLGAGKGNTEAFF.

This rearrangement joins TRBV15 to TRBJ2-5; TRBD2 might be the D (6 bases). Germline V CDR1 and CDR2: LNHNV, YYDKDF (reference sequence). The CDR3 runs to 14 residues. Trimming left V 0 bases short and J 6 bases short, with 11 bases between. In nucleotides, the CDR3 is TGTGCCACCAGCAGAGATCAGGAGGGGAAGACCCAGTACTTC. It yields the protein CATSRDQEGKTQYF.

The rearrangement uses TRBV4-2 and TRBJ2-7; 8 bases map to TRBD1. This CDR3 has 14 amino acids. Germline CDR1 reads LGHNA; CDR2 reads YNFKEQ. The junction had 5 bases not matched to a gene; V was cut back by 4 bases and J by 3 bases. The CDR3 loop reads CASSPPGQVYEQYF. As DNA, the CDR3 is TGTGCCAGCAGCCCACCGGGACAGGTCTACGAGCAGTACTTC.

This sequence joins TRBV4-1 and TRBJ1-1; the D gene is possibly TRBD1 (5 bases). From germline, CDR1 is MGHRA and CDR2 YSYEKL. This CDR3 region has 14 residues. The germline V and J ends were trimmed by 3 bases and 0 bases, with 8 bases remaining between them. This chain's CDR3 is CASSQGLLNTEAFF. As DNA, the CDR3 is TGCGCCAGCAGCCAGGGACTACTGAACACTGAAGCTTTCTTT.

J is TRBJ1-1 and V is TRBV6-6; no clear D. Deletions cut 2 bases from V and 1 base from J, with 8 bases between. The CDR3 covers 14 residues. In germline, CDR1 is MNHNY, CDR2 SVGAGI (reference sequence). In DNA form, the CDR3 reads TGTGCCAGCAGTTACGTGGAGGGGAACACTGAAGCTTTCTTT. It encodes CASSYVEGNTEAFF.

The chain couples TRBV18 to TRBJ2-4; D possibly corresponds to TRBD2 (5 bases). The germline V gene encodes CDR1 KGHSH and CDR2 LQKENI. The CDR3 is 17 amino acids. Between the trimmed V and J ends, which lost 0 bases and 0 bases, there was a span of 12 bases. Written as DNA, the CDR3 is TGTGCCAGCTCACCACCGAGGAGCGGCGTAGCCAAAAACATTCAGTACTTC. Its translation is CASSPPRSGVAKNIQYF.

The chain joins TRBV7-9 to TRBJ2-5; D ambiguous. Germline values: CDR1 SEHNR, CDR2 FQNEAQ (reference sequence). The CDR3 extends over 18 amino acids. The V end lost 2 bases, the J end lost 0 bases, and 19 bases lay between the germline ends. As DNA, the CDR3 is TGTGCCAGCAGCTTAAGCGACCTTAGACGGCCGTACCAAGAGACCCAGTACTTC. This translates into CASSLSDLRRPYQETQYF.